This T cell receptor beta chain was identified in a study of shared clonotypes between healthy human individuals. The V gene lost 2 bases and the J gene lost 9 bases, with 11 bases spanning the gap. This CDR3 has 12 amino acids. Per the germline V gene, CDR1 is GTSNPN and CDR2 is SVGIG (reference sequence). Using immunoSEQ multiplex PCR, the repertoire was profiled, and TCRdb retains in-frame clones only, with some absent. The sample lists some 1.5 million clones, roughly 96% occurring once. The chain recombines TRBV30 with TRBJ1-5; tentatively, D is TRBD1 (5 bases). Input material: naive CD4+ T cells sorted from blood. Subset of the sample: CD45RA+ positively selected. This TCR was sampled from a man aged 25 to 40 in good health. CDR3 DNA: TGTGCCTGGAGTTTGGGACGGGGGCCCCAGCATTTT. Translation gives CAWSLGRGPQHF.